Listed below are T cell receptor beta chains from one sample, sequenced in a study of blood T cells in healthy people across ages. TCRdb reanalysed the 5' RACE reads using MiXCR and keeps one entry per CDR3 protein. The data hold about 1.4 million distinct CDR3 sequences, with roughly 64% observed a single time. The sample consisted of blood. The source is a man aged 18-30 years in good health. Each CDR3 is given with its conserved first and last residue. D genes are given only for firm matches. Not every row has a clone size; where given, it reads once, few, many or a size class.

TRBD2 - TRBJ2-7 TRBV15 CATSRVEGLATADEQYF TGTGCCACCAGCAGAGTAGAGGGACTAGCCACAGCGGACGAGCAGTACTTC
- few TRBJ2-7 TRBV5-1 CASSMEHEQYF TGCGCCAGCAGCATGGAGCACGAGCAGTACTTC
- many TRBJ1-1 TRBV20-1 CSASDTMNTEAFF TGCAGTGCTAGCGATACCATGAACACTGAAGCTTTCTTT
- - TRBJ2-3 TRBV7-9 CASSSQGWGRPDTQYF TGTGCCAGCAGCTCTCAGGGGTGGGGAAGACCAGATACGCAGTATTTT
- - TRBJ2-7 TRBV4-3 CASSQVEFDREQYF TGCGCCAGCAGCCAGGTCGAGTTTGACCGCGAGCAGTACTTC
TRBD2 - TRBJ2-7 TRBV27 CASSSPALAGTGEQYF TGTGCCAGCAGTTCACCCGCACTAGCGGGAACGGGCGAGCAGTACTTC
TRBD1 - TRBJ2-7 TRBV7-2 CASSLTGGNEQYF TGTGCCAGCAGCTTAACAGGGGGCAACGAGCAGTACTTC
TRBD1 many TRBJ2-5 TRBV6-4 CASSEGTGQETQYF TGTGCCAGCAGTGAGGGGACAGGGCAAGAGACCCAGTACTTC
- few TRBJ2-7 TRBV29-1 CSVVGSTLAYEQYF TGCAGCGTTGTGGGTTCCACCCTGGCCTACGAGCAGTACTTC
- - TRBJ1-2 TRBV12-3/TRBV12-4 CASSLSTIYGYTF TGTGCCAGCAGTTTATCCACTATTTATGGCTACACCTTC
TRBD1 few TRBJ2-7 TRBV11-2 CASTPLGQGSYEQYF TGTGCCAGCACCCCTCTGGGACAGGGATCCTACGAGCAGTACTTC
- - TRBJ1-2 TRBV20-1 CSARQYTGDYGYTF TGCAGTGCTAGACAATATACGGGTGACTATGGCTACACCTTC
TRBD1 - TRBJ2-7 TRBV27 CASSKSGTVSYEQYF TGTGCCAGCAGTAAGTCCGGGACAGTCTCCTACGAGCAGTACTTC
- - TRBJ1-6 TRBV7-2 CASSLSDIRGLVPLHF TGTGCCAGCAGCTTATCCGATATCCGGGGCCTGGTACCCCTCCACTTT
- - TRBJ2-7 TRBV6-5 CASSPTKYDYEQYF TGTGCCAGCAGCCCTACCAAGTATGACTACGAGCAGTACTTC
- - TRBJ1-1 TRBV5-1 CASTPGMVNTEAFF TGCGCCAGCACCCCGGGGATGGTGAACACTGAAGCTTTCTTT
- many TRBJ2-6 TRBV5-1 CASSLLSSGANVLTF TGTGCCAGCAGTTTGTTGAGCTCTGGGGCCAACGTCCTGACTTTC
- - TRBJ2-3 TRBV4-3 CASSQGAPADTQYF TGCGCCAGCAGCCAGGGGGCCCCAGCAGATACGCAGTATTTT
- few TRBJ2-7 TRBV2 CASSDYGASYEQYF TGTGCCAGCAGTGATTACGGTGCCTCCTACGAGCAGTACTTC
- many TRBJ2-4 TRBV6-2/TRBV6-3 CASSGSRNIQYF TGTGCCAGCTCGGGGTCTCGAAACATTCAGTACTTC
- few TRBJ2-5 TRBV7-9 CASSLQEETQYF TGTGCCAGCAGCTTACAGGAAGAGACCCAGTACTTC
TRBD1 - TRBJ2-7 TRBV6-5 CASSLRRDRFHEQYF TGTGCCAGCAGTCTTCGCCGGGACAGATTCCACGAGCAGTACTTC
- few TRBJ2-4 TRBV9 CASSLRDSSNIQYF TGTGCCAGCAGCCTCCGGGACTCCAGTAACATTCAGTACTTC
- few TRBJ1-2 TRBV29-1 CSGSSTYGYTF TGCAGCGGATCCAGTACCTATGGCTACACCTTC
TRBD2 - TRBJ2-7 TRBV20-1 CSAQGYGTTYYEQYF TGCAGTGCCCAGGGTTACGGGACTACCTACTACGAGCAGTACTTC
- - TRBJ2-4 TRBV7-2 CASSTTRAAKNIQYF TGTGCCAGCAGTACTACAAGGGCGGCCAAAAACATTCAGTACTTC
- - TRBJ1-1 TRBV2 CASSGTGTPMNTEAFF TGTGCCAGCAGCGGAACCGGGACCCCGATGAACACTGAAGCTTTCTTT
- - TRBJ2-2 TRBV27 CASSLSASDTGELFF TGTGCCAGCAGTTTATCTGCTAGCGACACCGGGGAGCTGTTTTTT
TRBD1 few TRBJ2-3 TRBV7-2 CASSPRQGVYGRTDTQYF TGTGCCAGCAGCCCCCGACAGGGGGTGTACGGTCGTACAGATACGCAGTATTTT
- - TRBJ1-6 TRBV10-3 CAISDTGPNYNSPLHF TGTGCCATCAGTGACACAGGCCCAAATTATAATTCACCCCTCCACTTT
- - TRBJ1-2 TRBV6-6 CASTGVGRGNYGYTF TGTGCCAGCACCGGGGTCGGACGGGGCAACTATGGCTACACCTTC
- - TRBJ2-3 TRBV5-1 CASNAGTGTDTQYF TGCGCCAGCAACGCCGGGACGGGGACAGATACGCAGTATTTT
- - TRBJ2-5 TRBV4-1 CASSQNSPGRPRTQYF TGCGCCAGCAGCCAAAATAGCCCTGGACGCCCCCGGACCCAGTACTTC
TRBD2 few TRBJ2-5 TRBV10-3 CAISGSGGLAHWEQYF TGTGCCATCAGCGGATCTGGAGGACTAGCCCATTGGGAGCAGTACTTC
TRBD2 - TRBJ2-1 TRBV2 CASRGERLAVYNEQFF TGTGCCAGCAGGGGGGAGCGACTAGCGGTCTACAATGAGCAGTTCTTC
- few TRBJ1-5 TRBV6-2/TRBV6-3 CASSFRWGNQPQHF TGTGCCAGCAGTTTTCGGTGGGGCAATCAGCCCCAGCATTTT
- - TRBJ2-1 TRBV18 CASEGAYNEQFF TGTGCCTCCGAGGGGGCCTACAATGAGCAGTTCTTC
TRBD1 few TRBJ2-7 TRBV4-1 CASSPVGHRGLLIAPGEQYF TGCGCCAGCAGCCCGGTAGGGCACAGGGGGCTCCTCATCGCTCCTGGCGAGCAGTACTTC
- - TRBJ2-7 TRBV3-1 CASSQLTPGVTYEQYF TGTGCCAGCAGCCAACTGACACCGGGAGTGACTTACGAGCAGTACTTC
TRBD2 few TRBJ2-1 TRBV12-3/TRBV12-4 CASISPLAGGNEQFF TGTGCCAGCATCTCCCCGCTAGCGGGAGGTAATGAGCAGTTCTTC
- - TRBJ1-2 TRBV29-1 CSLLDSSHYGYTF TGCAGCCTCCTGGACAGTTCTCACTATGGCTACACCTTC
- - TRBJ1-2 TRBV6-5 CASSYSLEVRYTF TGTGCCAGCAGTTACTCACTCGAGGTCCGATACACCTTC
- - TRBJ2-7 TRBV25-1 CASSGSPGAYEQYF TGTGCCAGCAGTGGTTCCCCGGGAGCATACGAGCAGTACTTC
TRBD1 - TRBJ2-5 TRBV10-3 CAIRGGTGGETQYF TGTGCCATCAGGGGCGGGACAGGAGGAGAGACCCAGTACTTC
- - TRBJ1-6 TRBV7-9 CASSLGSSLIRSPLHF TGTGCCAGCAGCTTAGGTTCCAGCCTCATAAGGTCACCCCTCCACTTT
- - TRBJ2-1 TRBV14 CASSQVGGRINEQFF TGTGCCAGCAGCCAAGTTGGGGGGCGCATCAATGAGCAGTTCTTC